A single sample gave rise to the 14 T cell receptor beta chains below, sequenced in a study of post-analysis software for immune sequencing data. Study-level results: When patients were compared with controls, about five TRBV segments were more frequent, TRBV5-6, TRBV5-1 and TRBV20-1 among them.

Unique molecular identifiers were carried by the TCR beta cDNA libraries. One entry per CDR3 protein, called by TCRdb with MiXCR from the PCR reads. The table has around 400,000 distinct CDR3 sequences, approximately 42% seen once. No antigen is known for these receptors. The sample consisted of blood. The receptors come from a girl under 10 years old with multiple sclerosis.

Written as DNA, the CDR3 is TGTGCCAGCAGCCTGACTAACTGGAGAGAGACCCAGTACTTC. This sequence encodes CASSLTNWRETQYF. The chain recombines TRBV28 with TRBJ2-5; D is perhaps TRBD2 (5 bases). Germline V gene data show CDR1 as MDHEN and CDR2 as SYDVKM. The CDR3 has 14 residues. Trimming left V 6 bases short and J 4 bases short, with 15 bases between.

This clonotype was seen more than once but under ten times. The chain carries TRBV27 and TRBJ2-1; D might be TRBD1 or TRBD2, each matching 6 bases. Germline V lookup: CDR1 MNHEY, CDR2 SMNVEV (reference sequence). Trimming cost V 3 bases and J 7 bases, with 19 bases left between them. The CDR3 runs 16 residues. CDR3 residues: CASSLSPRLGGNEQFF. The CDR3 DNA follows: TGTGCCAGCAGTTTGTCCCCTCGACTAGGGGGGAATGAGCAGTTCTTC.

The chain has TRBV5-1 and TRBJ2-5; D uncertain. V was clipped by 0 bases and J by 2 bases, with 5 bases between them. CDR1 is SGHRS and CDR2 is YFSETQ in the germline V gene. The CDR3 covers 13 residues. In nucleotides, the CDR3 is TGCGCCAGCAGCTTGGTGACTCAAGAGACCCAGTACTTC. It translates to CASSLVTQETQYF.

The gene calls are TRBV4-3 and TRBJ1-1, with 9 bases identical to TRBD1. From germline, CDR1 is LGHNA and CDR2 YSLEER. The V and J ends lost 6 bases and 3 bases, in that order; junction bases with no gene match: 5. The CDR3 spans 14 residues. CDR3 region: CASSPGTGYTEAFF. The DNA for the CDR3 is TGCGCCAGCAGTCCCGGGACAGGGTACACTGAAGCTTTCTTT.

The chain combines TRBV28 with TRBJ2-7; 10 bases align to TRBD2. Germline V CDR1 and CDR2: MDHEN, SYDVKM. CDR3 length equals 15 residues. Trimming at V came to 2 bases and at J to 3 bases, leaving 4 bases not matched to a gene. CDR3 residues: CASSLPSGSIYEQYF. DNA for the CDR3: TGTGCCAGCAGTTTACCTAGCGGGAGTATCTACGAGCAGTACTTC.

The V gene is TRBV20-1, the J gene TRBJ2-7; TRBD2 aligns across 8 bases. Germline V CDR1 and CDR2: DFQATT, SNEGSKA (reference sequence). Trimming took 2 bases from V and 0 from J; bases not matched to a gene: 9. The CDR3 loop spans 16 amino acids. CDR3 protein: CSARLAGNIYSYEQYF. The DNA for the CDR3 is TGCAGTGCTAGATTAGCGGGGAATATTTACTCCTACGAGCAGTACTTC.

This clonotype came up a few times. The V call is TRBV4-1, the J call TRBJ2-7; tentative D call: TRBD2 (6 bases). V was shortened by 1 base and J by 0 bases, with 10 bases between the two germline ends. The germline gives CDR1 MGHRA, CDR2 YSYEKL. The CDR3 contains 15 residues. CDR3 in amino acids: CASSQARGSSYEQYF. For the CDR3, the DNA is TGCGCCAGCAGCCAAGCTCGGGGGTCCTCCTACGAGCAGTACTTC.

The chain uses TRBV18 and TRBJ2-7, with 9 nucleotides matching TRBD1. CDR3 length equals 14 residues. Germline assignment: CDR1 KGHSH and CDR2 LQKENI. V shed 2 bases and J 7 bases; nucleotides not matched to a gene: 6. DNA of the CDR3: TGTGCCAGCTCACCAGGGACAGGGTGGAGAGAGCAGTACTTC. Its translation: CASSPGTGWREQYF.

This rearrangement joins TRBV4-3 to TRBJ2-5, with D possibly TRBD1 on 7 matching bases. This CDR3 has 17 residues. Germline V gene sequence: CDR1 LGHNA, CDR2 YSLEER. V lost 3 bases, J lost 6 bases, and 23 bases lay in between. The CDR3 here is CASSHFFTGERGKTQYF. For the CDR3, the DNA is TGCGCCAGCAGCCATTTTTTCACAGGGGAACGGGGGAAGACCCAGTACTTC.

The rearrangement links TRBV27 to TRBJ1-1; no clear D gene. The CDR3 sequence is 13 residues long. The V end was cut by 5 bases, the J end by 6 bases, with 13 bases between. The germline V gene has CDR1 MNHEY and CDR2 SMNVEV (reference sequence). CDR3 amino acids: CASSHTSQAEAFF. Written as DNA, the CDR3 is TGTGCCAGCAGTCACACGTCGCAGGCTGAAGCTTTCTTT.

The rearrangement uses TRBV20-1 and TRBJ2-3, with TRBD2 matching over 10 bases. J lost 2 bases, V lost 5 bases, and 4 bases had no gene match. The CDR3 is 14 amino acids. Germline CDR1 DFQATT, CDR2 SNEGSKA (reference sequence). CDR3 loop: CSAHSGGDTDTQYF. The CDR3 DNA reads TGCAGTGCTCACAGCGGGGGGGACACAGATACGCAGTATTTT.

The V gene is TRBV28, the J gene TRBJ1-2; D not resolved. The CDR3 runs 14 residues. Germline CDR1 reads MDHEN; CDR2 reads SYDVKM. Between the trimmed V and J ends, which lost 1 base and 1 base, there was a span of 7 bases. In nucleotides, the CDR3 is TGTGCCAGCAGTTTATACCTGCTTAACTATGGCTACACCTTC. It codes for CASSLYLLNYGYTF.

The J gene is TRBJ1-5, the V gene TRBV7-2; D not certain. The CDR3 has 12 amino acids. V gave up 4 bases and J gave up 7 bases, with 8 bases separating them. Germline CDR1 SGHTA, CDR2 FQGNSA. CDR3: CASSWAGQPQHF. CDR3 nucleotide sequence: TGTGCCAGCAGCTGGGCAGGCCAGCCCCAGCATTTT.

The CDR3 spells CAISEGLEGTQYF. As DNA, the CDR3 is TGTGCCATCAGTGAGGGATTAGAGGGGACCCAGTACTTC. This sequence joins TRBV10-3 and TRBJ2-5; weak D call: TRBD2 (5 bases). V lost 2 bases, J lost 7 bases, and 11 bases lay in between. The CDR3 totals 13 residues. Germline V gene data show CDR1 as ENHRY and CDR2 as SYGVKD.